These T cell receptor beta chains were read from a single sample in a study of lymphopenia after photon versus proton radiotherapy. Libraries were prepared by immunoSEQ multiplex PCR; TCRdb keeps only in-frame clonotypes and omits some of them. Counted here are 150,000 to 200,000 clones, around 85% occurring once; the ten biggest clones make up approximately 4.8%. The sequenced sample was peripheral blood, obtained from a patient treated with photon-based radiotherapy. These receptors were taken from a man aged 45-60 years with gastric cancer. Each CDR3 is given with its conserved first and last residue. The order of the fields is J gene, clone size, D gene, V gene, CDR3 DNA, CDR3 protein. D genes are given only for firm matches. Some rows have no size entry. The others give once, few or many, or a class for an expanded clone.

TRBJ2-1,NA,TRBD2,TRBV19,TGTGCCAGTAGTATAGATTCCAGACTAGCGGGAATATACAATGAGCAGTTCTTC,CASSIDSRLAGIYNEQFF
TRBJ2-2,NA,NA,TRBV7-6,TGTGCCAGCAGCTTCCTAGCTCCCGGGGAGCTGTTTTTT,CASSFLAPGELFF
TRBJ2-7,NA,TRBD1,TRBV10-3,TGTGCCATCAGGGGGGACAGCACCTACGAGCAGTACTTC,CAIRGDSTYEQYF
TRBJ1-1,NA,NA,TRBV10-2,TGCGCCAGCAGTGCGAAAGGGGGGGATCGGCCAACTGAAGCTTTCTTT,CASSAKGGDRPTEAFF
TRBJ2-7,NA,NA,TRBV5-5,TGTGCCAGCAGCCGGGACGGCTACGAGCAGTACTTC,CASSRDGYEQYF
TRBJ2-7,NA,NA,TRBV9,TGTGCCAGCAGCGTAGAGGCGGGCTACGAGCAGTACTTC,CASSVEAGYEQYF
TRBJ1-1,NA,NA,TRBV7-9,TGTGCCAGCAGCTTCCGGGCGGCCATGAACACTGAAGCTTTCTTT,CASSFRAAMNTEAFF
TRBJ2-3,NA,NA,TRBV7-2,TGTGCCAGCAGCCTCCGACGGTCAGATACGCAGTATTTT,CASSLRRSDTQYF
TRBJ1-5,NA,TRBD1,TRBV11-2,TGTGCCAGCAGCCCAACCGGGACAGGGGGGGTGATACAGCCCCAGCATTTT,CASSPTGTGGVIQPQHF
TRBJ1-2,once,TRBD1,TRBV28,TGTGCCAGCAGTTTGGGACAGGGATATGGCTACACCTTC,CASSLGQGYGYTF
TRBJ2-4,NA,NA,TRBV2,TGTGCCAGCAGCCTCGGACTATCCGGAAACATTCAGTACTTC,CASSLGLSGNIQYF
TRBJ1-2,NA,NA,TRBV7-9,TGTGCCAGCAGCTTCGCTTGGGGGGACACGGATGGCTACACCTTC,CASSFAWGDTDGYTF
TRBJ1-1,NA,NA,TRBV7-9,TGTGCCAGCAGCCGCCGGACTGAAGCTTTCTTT,CASSRRTEAFF
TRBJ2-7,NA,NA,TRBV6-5,TGTGCCAGCAGCCGAGCGGGACAGACCTACGAGCAGTACTTC,CASSRAGQTYEQYF
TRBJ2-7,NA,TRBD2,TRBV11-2,TGTGCCAGCAGCTTAGCAACGAGACTAGCGGGAGGCCAGCAGTACTTC,CASSLATRLAGGQQYF
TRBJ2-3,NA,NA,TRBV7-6,TGTGCCAGCAGCTTAGCTTCCGGGACACGGAGCACAGATACGCAGTATTTT,CASSLASGTRSTDTQYF
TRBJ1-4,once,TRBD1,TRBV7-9,TGTGCCAGCAGCTCGGGACAGGACAGTGAAAAACTGTTTTTT,CASSSGQDSEKLFF
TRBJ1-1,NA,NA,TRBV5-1,TGCGCCAGCAGCCCGAAGGGACAGAACACTGAAGCTTTCTTT,CASSPKGQNTEAFF
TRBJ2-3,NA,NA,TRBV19,TGTGCCAGTAGTATTTGGACGTACGGAGCAGATACGCAGTATTTT,CASSIWTYGADTQYF
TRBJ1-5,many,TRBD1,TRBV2,TGTGCCAGCAGTGACAGGGGGTTCGATCAGCCCCAGCATTTT,CASSDRGFDQPQHF
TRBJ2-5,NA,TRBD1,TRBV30,TGTGCCTGGAGGCTGACAGGGGATCAGACCCAGTACTTC,CAWRLTGDQTQYF
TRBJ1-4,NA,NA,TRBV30,TGTGCCTGGAGGATTGAGGAAAAACTGTTTTTT,CAWRIEEKLFF
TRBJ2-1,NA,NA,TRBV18,TGTGCCAGCTCACCAGGGATAGGAGAGCAGTTCTTC,CASSPGIGEQFF
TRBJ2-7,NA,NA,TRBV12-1,TGTGCCAGCAGCTCACCAGCGGCTTCCACCTACGAGCAGTACTTC,CASSSPAASTYEQYF
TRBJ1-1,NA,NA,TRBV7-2,TGTGCCAGCAGCTTAGTGCATCGTTTCCTCAACACTGAAGCTTTCTTT,CASSLVHRFLNTEAFF
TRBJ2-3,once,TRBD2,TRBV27,TGTGCCAGCAGTTTAAACAAACCGGGACTAGCGGGAGGTAGCGGCACAGATACGCAGTATTTT,CASSLNKPGLAGGSGTDTQYF
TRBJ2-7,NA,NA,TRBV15,TGTGCCACCAGGGGATCTTTCTCCTACGAGCAGTACTTC,CATRGSFSYEQYF
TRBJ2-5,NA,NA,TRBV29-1,TGCAGCGTTGAAGACCTGGAGGGGGCCGGAGAGACCCAGTACTTC,CSVEDLEGAGETQYF
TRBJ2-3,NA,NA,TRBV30,TGTGCCTGGAAGCAGGGATACACAGATACGCAGTATTTT,CAWKQGYTDTQYF
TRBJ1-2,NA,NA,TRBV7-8,TGTGCCAGCAGCAAAGCGGGGGCCTATGGCTACACCTTC,CASSKAGAYGYTF
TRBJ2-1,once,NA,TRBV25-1,TGTGCCAGCAGTGAACGGAGGACCCGGAATGAGCAGTTCTTC,CASSERRTRNEQFF
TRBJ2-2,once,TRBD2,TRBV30,TGTGCCTACCAGCGGGAGCCCACCGGGGAGCTGTTTTTT,CAYQREPTGELFF
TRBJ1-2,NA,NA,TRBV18,TGTGCCAGCTCACCGGGGGAAGGTGGCTACACCTTC,CASSPGEGGYTF
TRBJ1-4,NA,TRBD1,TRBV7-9,TGTGCCAGCAGCTCGGGACAGGGGCGTGCGGCTAATGAAAAACTGTTTTTT,CASSSGQGRAANEKLFF
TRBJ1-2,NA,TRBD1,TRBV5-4,TGTGCCAGCAGCTTTGCTCCGGGACAGGGGACGTATGGCTACACCTTC,CASSFAPGQGTYGYTF
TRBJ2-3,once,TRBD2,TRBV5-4,TGTGCCAGCAGCCTCGGGACTAGCGTCACAGATACGCAGTATTTT,CASSLGTSVTDTQYF
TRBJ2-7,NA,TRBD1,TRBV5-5,TGTGCCAGCAGCCCCACGTGGGACAGGGCCTACGAGCAGTACTTC,CASSPTWDRAYEQYF
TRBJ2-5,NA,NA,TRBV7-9,TGTGCCAGCAGCCCACAGGGAGGCCAAGAGACCCAGTACTTC,CASSPQGGQETQYF
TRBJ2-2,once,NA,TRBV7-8,TGTGCCAGCAGCCCCCTGGGGGGAGGGGAGCTGTTTTTT,CASSPLGGGELFF
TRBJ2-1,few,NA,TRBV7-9,TGTGCCAGCAGCTTAGGGCAGGGAGGAGGGGGTAATGAGCAGTTCTTC,CASSLGQGGGGNEQFF
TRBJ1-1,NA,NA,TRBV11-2,TGTGCCAGCAGCAGGGGGATGAACACTGAAGCTTTCTTT,CASSRGMNTEAFF
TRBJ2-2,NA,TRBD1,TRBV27,TGTGCCAGCAGTTCGTGGACAGGGGCGGGCACCGGGGAGCTGTTTTTT,CASSSWTGAGTGELFF
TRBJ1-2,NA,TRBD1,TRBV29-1,TGCGTCGCACACGGGGACAGGGAGGTCTATGGCTACACCTTC,CVAHGDREVYGYTF
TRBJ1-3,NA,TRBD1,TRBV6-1,TGTGCCAGCAGTCCCAGGACAGGGACTGGAAACACCATATATTTT,CASSPRTGTGNTIYF
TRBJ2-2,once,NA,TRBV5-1,NA,CASSLGMGDRDTGELFF
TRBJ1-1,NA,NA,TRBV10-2,TGCGCCAGCAGTGAGGGGAAATCTGGAAAAGCTTTCTTT,CASSEGKSGKAFF
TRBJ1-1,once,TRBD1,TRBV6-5,TGTGCCAGCAGTTACTCACAGGGGTACACTGAAGCTTTCTTT,CASSYSQGYTEAFF
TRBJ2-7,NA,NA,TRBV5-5,TGTGCCAGCACCGGATTCTCCTACGAGCAGTACTTC,CASTGFSYEQYF
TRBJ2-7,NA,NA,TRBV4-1,TGCGCCAGCAGCCACCCCTTAAACTTCTACTCCTACGAGCAGTACTTC,CASSHPLNFYSYEQYF
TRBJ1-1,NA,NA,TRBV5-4,TGTGCCAGCAGCTTGGGGGGAAACACTGAAGCTTTCTTT,CASSLGGNTEAFF
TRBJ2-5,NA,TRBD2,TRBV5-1,TGCGCCAGCAGCTTGAGCGGGAGTGGGGAGACCCAGTACTTC,CASSLSGSGETQYF
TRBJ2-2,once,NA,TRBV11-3,TGTGCCAGCAGCGGAGGGGCCGGGGAGCTGTTTTTT,CASSGGAGELFF
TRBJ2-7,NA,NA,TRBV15,TGTGCCACCAGCAGAGATGGGCCAGGGGAAATCTACGAGCAGTACTTC,CATSRDGPGEIYEQYF
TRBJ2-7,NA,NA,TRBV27,TGTGCCAGCAGTCACCTAAGAGTCGCTCCCTCCCCCTACGAGCAGTACTTC,CASSHLRVAPSPYEQYF
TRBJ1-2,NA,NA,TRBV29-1,TGCAGCGTTGGACAGGTCCTGGGCTACACCTTC,CSVGQVLGYTF
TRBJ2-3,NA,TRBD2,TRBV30,TGTGCCTGGAGTCGGACGGGAGGGGCAGATACGCAGTATTTT,CAWSRTGGADTQYF
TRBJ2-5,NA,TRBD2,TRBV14,TGTGCCAGCAGCCAAAGGACCCCGACTAGCGGGAGCGGCCAGTACTTC,CASSQRTPTSGSGQYF
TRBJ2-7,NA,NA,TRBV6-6,TGTGCCAGCAGTTACTCGAGTGCAGCTGACGAGCAGTACTTC,CASSYSSAADEQYF